A selection of T cell receptor beta chains follows, all from one sample in a study of beta chain features in type 1 diabetes. TCRdb keeps only in-frame clones here, not all; method: immunoSEQ multiplex PCR. The sample has approximately 260,000 clones, around 24% seen once; the top ten hold roughly 0.011%. The sequencing sample was made of naive CD4+ T cells from blood. The receptors were sampled from a woman in her twenties or thirties with type 1 diabetes. Each CDR3 is given without its conserved first and last residue. Rows may omit the clone size; those that give it use once, few, many or a size class.

TRBJ1-2	-	TRBV23-1	ASSQTGRPPYGYT
TRBJ1-1	-	TRBV30	AWSLGGHTEAF
TRBJ2-4	few	TRBV18	ASSPPVAGVQY
TRBJ1-2	-	TRBV28	GVGHNYGYT
TRBJ1-2	-	TRBV28	ASSSPQDRGNT
TRBJ2-1	-	TRBV9	ASSKQEGNEQF
TRBJ1-2	-	TRBV29-1	SARTAGSYGYT
TRBJ1-5	once	TRBV18	ASSPETGDQPQH
TRBJ2-7	-	TRBV30	AWSVLGEQY
TRBJ2-5	-	TRBV15	ATSTSGQKETQY
TRBJ2-1	-	TRBV6-5	ASSYESRGGHEQF
TRBJ1-5	-	TRBV5-1	ASSLGERNQPQH
TRBJ2-3	-	TRBV9	ASSVVGGSMDTQY
TRBJ1-3	-	TRBV30	AWTLYSGNTIY
TRBJ1-1	-	TRBV28	ASWRMEPEAF
TRBJ2-1	few	TRBV7-3	ASSLSAGGSMRQF
TRBJ2-4	few	TRBV9	ASSVGGQNIQY
TRBJ2-7	-	TRBV6-6	ASSYASNHEQY
TRBJ2-3	-	TRBV30	AWSVSDTQY
TRBJ2-6	-	TRBV7-9	ASSSIGHSSGANVLT
TRBJ2-5	-	TRBV7-9	ASSTRPGTGGWQETQY
TRBJ2-3	-	TRBV30	AWSGGQGPQY
TRBJ2-7	-	TRBV5-1	ASSSGTPGYEQY
TRBJ2-7	-	TRBV2	ASSEFTGEGEQY
TRBJ1-2	-	TRBV4-1	ASSHFFDRGRDGYT
TRBJ2-3	-	TRBV9	ASSVGVTARYTQY
TRBJ2-1	-	TRBV5-1	ASSLNRQGPGYNEQF
TRBJ2-5	-	TRBV18	ASSTGSKETQY
TRBJ2-1	-	TRBV15	ATSRDTGNNEQF
TRBJ2-5	-	TRBV7-8	ASSFRGSQETQY
TRBJ2-7	few	TRBV5-1	ASSLGAGGPYEQY
TRBJ2-1	few	TRBV18	ASSPLRVSANEQF